The source of this TCR beta chain is a study of blood T cells in healthy people across ages. Overall study findings and caveats: No conclusive comparison of naive versus antigen-experienced cells was possible with unsorted PBMCs.

With respect to this clonotype: Its antigen remains unidentified.

Next came a second PCR, run for 7 to 11 cycles, which used a sample-barcoded 5' primer along with a J-beta primer mix. Tags on each cDNA molecule came from a template-switch adaptor with 12 random nucleotides. MiXCR, run by TCRdb on the 5' RACE reads, gives a single entry per CDR3 protein. The table shows about 1.4 million distinct CDR3 sequences, with roughly 64% occurring only once. Trimming pared 0 bases from V and 7 bases from J, leaving 18 bases between. This CDR3 region has 16 residues. Per the germline V gene, CDR1 is MGHDK and CDR2 is SYGVNS. V is TRBV25-1 and J is TRBJ1-2, with D possibly matching TRBD1 (6 bases). Sequenced input: blood. The clonotype comes from a man between 18 and 35 years old in good health. DNA for the CDR3: TGTGCCAGCAGTGAATACATAGGACAGCAACGAGGTGGCTACACCTTC. This translates into CASSEYIGQQRGGYTF.